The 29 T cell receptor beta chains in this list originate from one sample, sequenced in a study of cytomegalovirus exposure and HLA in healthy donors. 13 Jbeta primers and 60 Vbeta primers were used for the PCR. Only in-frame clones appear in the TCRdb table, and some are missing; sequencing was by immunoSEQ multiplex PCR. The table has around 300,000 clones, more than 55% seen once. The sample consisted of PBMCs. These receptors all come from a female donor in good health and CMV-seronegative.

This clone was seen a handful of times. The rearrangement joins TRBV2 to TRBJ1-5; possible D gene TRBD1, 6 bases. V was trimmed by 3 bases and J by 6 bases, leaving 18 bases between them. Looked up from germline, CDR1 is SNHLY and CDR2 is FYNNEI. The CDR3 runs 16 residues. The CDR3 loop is CASSDGFGRGGQPQHF. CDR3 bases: TGTGCCAGCAGTGATGGGTTCGGCAGGGGCGGTCAGCCCCAGCATTTT.

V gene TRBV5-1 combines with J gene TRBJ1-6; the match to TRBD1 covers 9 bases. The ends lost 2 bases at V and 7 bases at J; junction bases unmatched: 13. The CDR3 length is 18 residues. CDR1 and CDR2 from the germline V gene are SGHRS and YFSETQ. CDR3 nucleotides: TGCGCCAGCAGCTTAAGGCAGCTAGTGGGACAGGGAAATTCACCCCTCCACTTT. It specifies CASSLRQLVGQGNSPLHF.

The CDR3 protein is CASSTRDRGHQPQHF. Written as DNA, the CDR3 is TGTGCCAGCAGCACCCGGGACAGGGGTCATCAGCCCCAGCATTTT. This sequence joins TRBV7-8 and TRBJ1-5, with 10 bases lining up with TRBD1. Germline trimming cut 5 bases from V and 5 bases from J; bases unmatched to any gene: 6. Germline V gene lookup returns CDR1 SGHVS and CDR2 FQNEAQ. The CDR3 sequence is 15 residues long.

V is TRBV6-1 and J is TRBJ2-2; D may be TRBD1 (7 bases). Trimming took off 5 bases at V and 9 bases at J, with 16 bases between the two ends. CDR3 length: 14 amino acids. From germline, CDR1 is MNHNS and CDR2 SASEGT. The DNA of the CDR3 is TGTGCCAGCAGTTATGGGCAGGGGGGAAGGGAGCTGTTTTTT. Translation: CASSYGQGGRELFF.

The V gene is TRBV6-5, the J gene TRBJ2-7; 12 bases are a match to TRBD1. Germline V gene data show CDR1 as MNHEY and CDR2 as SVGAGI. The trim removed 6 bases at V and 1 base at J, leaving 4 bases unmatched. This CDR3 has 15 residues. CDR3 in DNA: TGTGCCAGCAGACCGGGACAGGGGGCATCCTACGAGCAGTACTTC. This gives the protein CASRPGQGASYEQYF.

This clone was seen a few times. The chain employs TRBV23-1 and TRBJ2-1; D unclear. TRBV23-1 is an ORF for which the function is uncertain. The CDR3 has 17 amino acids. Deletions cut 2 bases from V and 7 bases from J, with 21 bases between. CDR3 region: CASSQSSVLVVVNEQFF. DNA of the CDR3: TGCGCCAGCAGTCAAAGTTCGGTATTAGTCGTGGTAAATGAGCAGTTCTTC.

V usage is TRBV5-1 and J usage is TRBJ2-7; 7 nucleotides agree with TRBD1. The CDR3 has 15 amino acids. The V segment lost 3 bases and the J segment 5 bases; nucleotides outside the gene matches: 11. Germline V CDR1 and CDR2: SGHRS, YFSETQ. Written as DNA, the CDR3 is TGCGCCAGCAGCTGGGAGACAGGGAAGTGGGACGAGCAGTACTTC. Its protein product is CASSWETGKWDEQYF.

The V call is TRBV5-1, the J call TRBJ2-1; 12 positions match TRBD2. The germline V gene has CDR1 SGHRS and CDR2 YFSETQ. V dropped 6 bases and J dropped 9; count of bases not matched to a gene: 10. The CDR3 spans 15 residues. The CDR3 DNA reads TGCGCCAGCACGCAGACGACTAGCGGGAGCACTGAGCAGTTCTTC. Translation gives CASTQTTSGSTEQFF. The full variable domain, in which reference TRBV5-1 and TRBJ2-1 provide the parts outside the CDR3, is KAGVTQTPRYLIKTRGQQVTLSCSPISGHRSVSWYQQTPGQGLQFLFEYFSETQRNKGNFPGRFSGRQFSNSRSEMNVSTLELGDSALYLCASTQTTSGSTEQFFGPGTRLTVL.

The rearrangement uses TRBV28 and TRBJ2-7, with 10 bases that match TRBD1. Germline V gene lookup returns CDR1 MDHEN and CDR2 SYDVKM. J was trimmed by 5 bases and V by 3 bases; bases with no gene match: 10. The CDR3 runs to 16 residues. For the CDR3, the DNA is TGTGCCAGCAGTTTTTATGGTGGGGGGACAGGGGACGAGCAGTACTTC. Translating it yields CASSFYGGGTGDEQYF. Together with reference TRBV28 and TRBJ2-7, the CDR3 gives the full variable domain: DVKVTQSSRYLVKRTGEKVFLECVQDMDHENMFWYRQDPGLGLRLIYFSYDVKMKEKGDIPEGYSVSREKKERFSLILESASTNQTSMYLCASSFYGGGTGDEQYFGPGTRLTVT.

The CDR3 coding sequence is TGTGCCAGCAGCTTAGAGACGGGGTTGAATTCACCCCTCCACTTT. Translation gives CASSLETGLNSPLHF. V usage is TRBV7-9 and J usage is TRBJ1-6, with D hard to call. The CDR3 is 15 residues long. From germline, CDR1 is SEHNR and CDR2 FQNEAQ (reference sequence). Between the trimmed V and J ends, which lost 1 base and 7 bases, there was a span of 11 bases.

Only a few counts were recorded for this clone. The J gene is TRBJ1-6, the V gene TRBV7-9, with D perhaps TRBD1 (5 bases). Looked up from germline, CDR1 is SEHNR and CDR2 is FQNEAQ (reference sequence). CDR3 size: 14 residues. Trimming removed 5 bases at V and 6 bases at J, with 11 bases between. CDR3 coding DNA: TGTGCCAGCAGCCCGGCCCAGGGTAATTCACCCCTCCACTTT. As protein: CASSPAQGNSPLHF.

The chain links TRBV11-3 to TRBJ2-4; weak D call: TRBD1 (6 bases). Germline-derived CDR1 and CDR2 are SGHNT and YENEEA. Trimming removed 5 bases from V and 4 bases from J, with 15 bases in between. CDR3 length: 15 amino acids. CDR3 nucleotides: TGTGCCAGCAGCCCGCCAGGGCAGGGGAAAAACATTCAGTACTTC. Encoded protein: CASSPPGQGKNIQYF. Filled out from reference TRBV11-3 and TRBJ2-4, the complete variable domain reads EAGVVQSPRYKIIEKKQPVAFWCNPISGHNTLYWYLQNLGQGPELLIRYENEEAVDDSQLPKDRFSAERLKGVDSTLKIQPAELGDSAVYLCASSPPGQGKNIQYFGAGTRLSVL.

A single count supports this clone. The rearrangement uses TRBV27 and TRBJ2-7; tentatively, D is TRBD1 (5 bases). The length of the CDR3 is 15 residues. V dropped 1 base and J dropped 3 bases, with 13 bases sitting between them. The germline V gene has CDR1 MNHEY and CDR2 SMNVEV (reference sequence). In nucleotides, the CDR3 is TGTGCCAGCAGTTTATATCGTGGGGCGAACTACGAGCAGTACTTC. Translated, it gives CASSLYRGANYEQYF.

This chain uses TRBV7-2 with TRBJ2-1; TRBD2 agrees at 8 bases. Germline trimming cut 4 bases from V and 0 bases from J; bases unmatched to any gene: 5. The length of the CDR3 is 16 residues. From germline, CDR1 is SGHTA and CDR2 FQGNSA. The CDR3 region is CASSSYGTSSYNEQFF. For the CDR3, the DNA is TGTGCCAGCAGCTCCTACGGGACTAGCTCCTACAATGAGCAGTTCTTC.

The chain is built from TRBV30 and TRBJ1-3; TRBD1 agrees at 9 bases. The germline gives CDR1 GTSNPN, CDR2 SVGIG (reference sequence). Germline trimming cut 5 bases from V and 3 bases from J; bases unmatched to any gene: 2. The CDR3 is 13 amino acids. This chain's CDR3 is CAWGQGHGNTIYF. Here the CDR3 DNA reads TGTGCCTGGGGACAGGGGCATGGAAACACCATATATTTT.

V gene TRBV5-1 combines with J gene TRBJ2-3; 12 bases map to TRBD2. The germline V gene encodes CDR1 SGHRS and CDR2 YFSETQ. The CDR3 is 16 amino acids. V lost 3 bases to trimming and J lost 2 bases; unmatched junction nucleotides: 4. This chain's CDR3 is CASSSGTSGLTDTQYF. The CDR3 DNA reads TGCGCCAGCAGCTCCGGGACTAGCGGGCTCACAGATACGCAGTATTTT.

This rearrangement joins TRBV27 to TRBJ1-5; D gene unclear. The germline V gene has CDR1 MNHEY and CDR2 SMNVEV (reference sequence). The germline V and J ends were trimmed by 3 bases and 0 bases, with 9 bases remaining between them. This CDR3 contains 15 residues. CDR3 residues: CASSFRSASNQPQHF. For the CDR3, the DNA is TGTGCCAGCAGTTTTAGAAGTGCTAGCAATCAGCCCCAGCATTTT.

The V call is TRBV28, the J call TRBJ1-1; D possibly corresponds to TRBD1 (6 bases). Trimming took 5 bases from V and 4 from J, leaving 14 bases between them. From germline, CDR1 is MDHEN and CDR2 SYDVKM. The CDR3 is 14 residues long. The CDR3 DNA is TGTGCCAGCAGTATCGGGGGGGGCGGCACTGAAGCTTTCTTT. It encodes CASSIGGGGTEAFF.

The CDR3 coding sequence is TGCGCCAGCAGCTTAAGGGTTACAGGGGGCGTCTACGAGCAGTACTTC. Translating it yields CASSLRVTGGVYEQYF. The chain couples TRBV4-1 to TRBJ2-7, with 9 positions matching TRBD1. V was pared by 5 bases and J by 3 bases, with 11 bases of the junction left unmatched. The CDR3 is 16 amino acids. The V gene's germline CDR1 is MGHRA and CDR2 YSYEKL.

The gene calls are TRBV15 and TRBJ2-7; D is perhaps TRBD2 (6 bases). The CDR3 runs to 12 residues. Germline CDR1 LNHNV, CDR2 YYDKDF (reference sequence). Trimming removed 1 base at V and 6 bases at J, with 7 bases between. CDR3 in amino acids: CATSRVGGEQYF. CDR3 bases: TGTGCCACCAGCAGAGTCGGGGGCGAGCAGTACTTC.

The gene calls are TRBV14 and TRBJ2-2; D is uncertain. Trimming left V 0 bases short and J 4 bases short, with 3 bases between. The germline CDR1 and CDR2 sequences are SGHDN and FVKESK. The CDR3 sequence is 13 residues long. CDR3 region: CASSQDGTGELFF. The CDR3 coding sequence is TGTGCCAGCAGCCAAGACGGCACCGGGGAGCTGTTTTTT.

The CDR3 DNA follows: TGTGCCAGCTCACCCCTCCCCGCGGATCTGTCCAATGAGCAGTTCTTC. Its translation: CASSPLPADLSNEQFF. The chain couples TRBV18 to TRBJ2-1; D is unclear. The CDR3 covers 16 residues. Germline V gene data show CDR1 as KGHSH and CDR2 as LQKENI. Trimming shortened V by 3 bases and J by 6 bases, and 18 bases separated the two germline ends.

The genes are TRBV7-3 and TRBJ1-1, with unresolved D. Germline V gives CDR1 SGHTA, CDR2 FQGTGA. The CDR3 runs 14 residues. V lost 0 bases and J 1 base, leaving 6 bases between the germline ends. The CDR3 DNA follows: TGTGCCAGCAGCTTAACCGGGAGGAACACTGAAGCTTTCTTT. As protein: CASSLTGRNTEAFF.

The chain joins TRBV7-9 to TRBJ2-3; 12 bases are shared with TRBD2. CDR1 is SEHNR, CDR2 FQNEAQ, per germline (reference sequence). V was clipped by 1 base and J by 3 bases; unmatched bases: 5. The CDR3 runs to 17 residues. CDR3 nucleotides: TGTGCCAGCAGCTTAGATGGACTAGCGGGAAGGACAGATACGCAGTATTTT. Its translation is CASSLDGLAGRTDTQYF.

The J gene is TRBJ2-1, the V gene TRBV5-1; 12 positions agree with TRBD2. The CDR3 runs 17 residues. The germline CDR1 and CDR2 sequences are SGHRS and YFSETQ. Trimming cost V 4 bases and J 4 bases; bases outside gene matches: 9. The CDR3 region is CASSGGLAGSRYNEQFF. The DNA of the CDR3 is TGCGCCAGCAGCGGGGGACTAGCGGGCTCCCGATACAATGAGCAGTTCTTC.

This CDR3 is CASSRDRGRYEQYF. The CDR3 DNA sequence: TGCGCCAGCAGCCGGGACAGGGGACGGTACGAGCAGTACTTC. The J gene is TRBJ2-7, the V gene TRBV4-1; 10 bases align to TRBD1. Germline-derived CDR1 and CDR2 are MGHRA and YSYEKL. V trimming: 4 bases; J trimming: 4 bases; junction bases outside the gene matches: 4. The CDR3 covers 14 residues.

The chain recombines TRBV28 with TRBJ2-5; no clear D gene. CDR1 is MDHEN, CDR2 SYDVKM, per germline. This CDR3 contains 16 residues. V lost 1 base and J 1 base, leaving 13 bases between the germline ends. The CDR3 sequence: CASSLLRSPLQETQYF. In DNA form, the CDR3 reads TGTGCCAGCAGTTTATTGCGGTCACCGCTCCAAGAGACCCAGTACTTC.

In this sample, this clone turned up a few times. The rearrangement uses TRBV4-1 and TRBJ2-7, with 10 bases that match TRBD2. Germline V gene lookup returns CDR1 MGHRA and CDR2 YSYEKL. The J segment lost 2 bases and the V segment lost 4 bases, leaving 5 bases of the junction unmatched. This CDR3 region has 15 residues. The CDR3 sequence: CASSPTSGNAYEQYF. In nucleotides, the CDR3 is TGCGCCAGCAGCCCCACTAGCGGGAACGCCTACGAGCAGTACTTC.

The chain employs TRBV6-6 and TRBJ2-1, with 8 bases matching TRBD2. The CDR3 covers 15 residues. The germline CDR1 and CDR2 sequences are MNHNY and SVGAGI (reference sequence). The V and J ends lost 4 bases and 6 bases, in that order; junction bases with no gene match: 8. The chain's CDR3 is CASSFSRLAPNEQFF. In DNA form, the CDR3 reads TGTGCCAGCAGTTTCTCAAGACTAGCGCCCAATGAGCAGTTCTTC.